The source of this TCR beta chain is a study of blood T cells in healthy people across ages. About the research overall: Per two T cells, template switching captured roughly one barcoded beta molecule.

PCR was performed a second time for about 7 to 12 cycles using a sample-barcoded 5' primer and a J-beta primer mix. Each sample provided no less than 3 million CDR3-containing paired-end reads. TCRdb analysed the 5' RACE reads with MiXCR anew, one entry per CDR3 protein. This table holds some 1.5 million distinct CDR3 sequences, approximately 43% found once. From germline, CDR1 is SGHRS and CDR2 YFSETQ. The CDR3 loop spans 11 amino acids. V gave up 8 bases and J gave up 7 bases, with 12 bases separating them. Each donor gave roughly 10 milliliters of peripheral blood. Sequencing used blood. V usage is TRBV5-1 and J usage is TRBJ1-1; D unclear. The receptor's source is a woman aged 18-35 years in good health. DNA for the CDR3: TGCGCCAGTAGGATGACGGGTGAAGCTTTCTTT. Protein: CASRMTGEAFF. The complete variable domain, with remaining parts taken from reference TRBV5-1 and TRBJ1-1, reads KAGVTQTPRYLIKTRGQQVTLSCSPISGHRSVSWYQQTPGQGLQFLFEYFSETQRNKGNFPGRFSGRQFSNSRSEMNVSTLELGDSALYLCASRMTGEAFFGQGTRLTVV.